What follows are 25 T cell receptor beta chains derived from one specimen sequenced in a study of cytomegalovirus exposure and HLA in healthy donors. A multiplex PCR was run with 60 Vbeta primers and 13 Jbeta primers. Only in-frame clones appear in the TCRdb table, and some are missing; sequencing was by immunoSEQ multiplex PCR. The top ten hold about 8.1% of the sample, which has over 100,000 clones, around 86% seen once. The sequenced sample consisted of PBMCs. These receptors all stem from a woman between 45 and 60 years old in good health and CMV-seropositive.

The chain combines TRBV29-1 with TRBJ2-3, with D maybe TRBD2 (5 bases). V was shortened by 6 bases and J by 2 bases, with 15 bases between the two germline ends. The CDR3 spans 14 residues. The germline gives CDR1 SQVTM, CDR2 ANQGSEA. The CDR3 nucleotides read TGCAGCGTGAGGACTCACAGATTCACAGATACGCAGTATTTT. It translates to CSVRTHRFTDTQYF.

This rearrangement joins TRBV28 to TRBJ1-5, with 7 bases aligning to TRBD1. CDR3 length: 14 residues. Germline loops: CDR1 MDHEN, CDR2 SYDVKM. J lost 3 bases, V lost 6 bases, and 5 bases had no gene match. The CDR3 loop is CASSTQGINQPQHF. The DNA for the CDR3 is TGTGCCAGCAGCACACAGGGGATCAATCAGCCCCAGCATTTT.

The chain combines TRBV7-8 with TRBJ2-7; D might be TRBD1 (6 bases). Germline V gives CDR1 SGHVS, CDR2 FQNEAQ. The CDR3 totals 15 residues. V lost 3 bases and J 0 bases, leaving 12 bases between the germline ends. DNA of the CDR3: TGTGCCAGCAGCTTGGGGACATCTCCCTCCTACGAGCAGTACTTC. It yields the protein CASSLGTSPSYEQYF.

This chain connects TRBV29-1 to TRBJ1-1; TRBD1 matches at 7 bases. CDR3 length: 16 amino acids. Looked up from germline, CDR1 is SQVTM and CDR2 is ANQGSEA. J lost 0 bases, V lost 6 bases, and 13 bases had no gene match. CDR3 sequence: CSVLPRGWAMNTEAFF. For the CDR3, the DNA is TGCAGCGTCCTCCCCAGGGGGTGGGCCATGAACACTGAAGCTTTCTTT.

The chain is built from TRBV7-2 and TRBJ1-5; 7 nucleotides agree with TRBD1. Trimming removed 3 bases from V and 6 bases from J; junction bases left unmatched: 2. This CDR3 is built from 13 residues. Germline-derived CDR1 and CDR2 are SGHTA and FQGNSA. CDR3 in DNA: TGTGCCAGCAGCTTTGACAGGGCTCAGCCCCAGCATTTT. Amino acid sequence: CASSFDRAQPQHF.

This sequence joins TRBV7-2 and TRBJ2-5, with TRBD1 as a possible D gene (6 bases). The CDR3 spans 13 residues. Trimming pared 5 bases from V and 4 bases from J, leaving 11 bases between. Germline V gene lookup returns CDR1 SGHTA and CDR2 FQGNSA. The CDR3 loop is CASSQTGGETQYF. CDR3 in DNA: TGTGCCAGCAGCCAGACAGGAGGAGAGACCCAGTACTTC.

The chain joins TRBV20-1 to TRBJ2-7, with D unclear. The CDR3 spans 11 residues. Deletions cut 0 bases from V and 9 bases from J, with 9 bases between. CDR1 is DFQATT, CDR2 SNEGSKA, per germline (reference sequence). For the CDR3, the DNA is TGCAGTGCTAGAGATGGGTCAGGGCAGTACTTC. Protein product: CSARDGSGQYF.

The chain joins TRBV15 to TRBJ1-6, with D unclear. This CDR3 has 13 amino acids. The germline V and J ends were trimmed by 4 bases and 7 bases, with 8 bases remaining between them. Per the germline V gene, CDR1 is LNHNV and CDR2 is YYDKDF (reference sequence). The CDR3 is CATSIIQNSPLHF. CDR3 bases: TGTGCCACCAGCATTATACAGAATTCACCCCTCCACTTT.

This clone was seen only a few times. One junction end does not reproduce the germline sequence, and a read error may be involved. The rearrangement links TRBV5-8 to TRBJ2-1; 7 bases are shared with TRBD1. Germline-derived CDR1 and CDR2 are SGHTS and YDEGEE. This CDR3 region has 18 residues. DNA for the CDR3: TGTGCCAGCTGCTTGAAGGGGGCGTATGGGGGTTTCAGCAATGAGCAGTTCTTC. It is translated as CASCLKGAYGGFSNEQFF.

The chain joins TRBV7-9 to TRBJ2-1; possibly TRBD2 for D (6 bases). V lost 5 bases and J lost 3, with 14 bases in between. Germline CDR1 and CDR2: SEHNR and FQNEAQ (reference sequence). The CDR3 consists of 15 residues. CDR3 amino acids: CASSAPGLVYNEQFF. CDR3 DNA: TGTGCCAGCAGCGCTCCGGGACTGGTCTACAATGAGCAGTTCTTC.

This clone showed up just once. The chain combines TRBV5-1 with TRBJ2-3, with 8 bases that match TRBD1. Germline V gives CDR1 SGHRS, CDR2 YFSETQ. Losses at the gene ends were 7 bases for V and 2 bases for J; bases not matched to a gene: 9. This CDR3 has 15 amino acids. The chain's CDR3 is CASLRQGRLTDTQYF. In DNA form, the CDR3 reads TGCGCCAGCCTCCGACAGGGGCGTCTCACAGATACGCAGTATTTT.

J is TRBJ1-5 and V is TRBV10-3, with TRBD1 identical over 11 bases. V dropped 6 bases and J dropped 5; count of bases not matched to a gene: 3. The CDR3 is 14 amino acids. Germline V lookup: CDR1 ENHRY, CDR2 SYGVKD. CDR3 in DNA: TGTGCCATCAGCCGGACAGGGGGCGATCAGCCCCAGCATTTT. The encoded protein is CAISRTGGDQPQHF.

The J gene is TRBJ1-2, the V gene TRBV10-3; D is ambiguous. Trimming stripped 0 bases from V and 7 bases from J, with 6 bases between. Germline CDR1 and CDR2: ENHRY and SYGVKD. There are 12 residues in the CDR3. The CDR3 sequence: CAISESILGYTF. CDR3 coding DNA: TGTGCCATCAGTGAGTCTATACTTGGCTACACCTTC.

Only a few counts were recorded for this clone. V and J are TRBV5-4 and TRBJ1-1; no firm D call. Germline CDR1 SGHNT, CDR2 YYREEE (reference sequence). CDR3 length: 13 residues. V was trimmed by 5 bases and J by 0 bases, leaving 8 bases between them. CDR3 sequence: CASRAHMNTEAFF. DNA for the CDR3: TGTGCCAGCAGGGCTCACATGAACACTGAAGCTTTCTTT.

This chain connects TRBV2 to TRBJ1-5; no clear D. Germline V gene data show CDR1 as SNHLY and CDR2 as FYNNEI. Trimming took 0 bases from V and 11 from J, leaving 8 bases between them. The CDR3 runs to 12 residues. CDR3 residues: CASSEAQQSQHF. The CDR3 DNA follows: TGTGCCAGCAGTGAAGCGCAACAGTCCCAGCATTTT.

The chain links TRBV18 to TRBJ2-7; maybe TRBD1 (6 bases). Trimming cost V 0 bases and J 4 bases, with 10 bases left between them. Germline-derived CDR1 and CDR2 are KGHSH and LQKENI. The CDR3 covers 14 residues. The CDR3 DNA reads as TGTGCCAGCTCACCACCGGGACACCCGTACGAGCAGTACTTC. Translating gives CASSPPGHPYEQYF.

The V call is TRBV7-2, the J call TRBJ2-2, with TRBD1 identical over 7 bases. Trimming took 5 bases from V and 5 from J; bases not matched to a gene: 8. CDR3 length: 15 residues. Germline loops: CDR1 SGHTA, CDR2 FQGNSA. CDR3 sequence (DNA): TGTGCCAGCAGCGCGACACAGGGGTGGACCGGGGAGCTGTTTTTT. Translated, it gives CASSATQGWTGELFF.

V usage is TRBV9 and J usage is TRBJ2-3; possible D gene TRBD2, 6 bases. V dropped 4 bases and J dropped 0 bases, with 9 bases sitting between them. This CDR3 spans 14 amino acids. Germline loops: CDR1 SGDLS, CDR2 YYNGEE. CDR3 sequence (DNA): TGTGCCAGCAGCAGGGACTCGAGCACAGATACGCAGTATTTT. Translation gives CASSRDSSTDTQYF. Supplemented by reference TRBV9 and TRBJ2-3, the full variable domain reads DSGVTQTPKHLITATGQRVTLRCSPRSGDLSVYWYQQSLDQGLQFLIQYYNGEERAKGNILERFSAQQFPDLHSELNLSSLELGDSALYFCASSRDSSTDTQYFGPGTRLTVL.

The chain uses TRBV6-5 and TRBJ1-1, with D uncertain. CDR3 length: 13 amino acids. Trimming shortened V by 2 bases and J by 1 base, and 5 bases separated the two germline ends. Germline V CDR1 and CDR2: MNHEY, SVGAGI. CDR3 DNA sequence: TGTGCCAGCAGTTACGGAGGGAACACTGAAGCTTTCTTT. The encoded protein is CASSYGGNTEAFF.

This chain links TRBV30 with TRBJ1-2; weak D call: TRBD1 (6 bases). V was shortened by 3 bases and J by 8 bases, with 25 bases between the two germline ends. The V gene's germline CDR1 is GTSNPN and CDR2 SVGIG (reference sequence). This CDR3 spans 16 amino acids. CDR3 sequence (DNA): TGTGCCTGGAGGTCCCCTAGGGCCCGGACAAGGGGGGGCTACACCTTC. This encodes CAWRSPRARTRGGYTF.

The rearrangement joins TRBV9 to TRBJ1-1; weak D call: TRBD1 (5 bases). CDR1 is SGDLS, CDR2 YYNGEE, per germline. Trimming pared 0 bases from V and 5 bases from J, leaving 11 bases between. The CDR3 sequence is 14 residues long. The CDR3 sequence: CASSVDGGRTEAFF. CDR3 in DNA: TGTGCCAGCAGCGTAGATGGGGGGAGGACTGAAGCTTTCTTT. Full variable domain (remainder filled in from reference TRBV9 and TRBJ1-1): DSGVTQTPKHLITATGQRVTLRCSPRSGDLSVYWYQQSLDQGLQFLIQYYNGEERAKGNILERFSAQQFPDLHSELNLSSLELGDSALYFCASSVDGGRTEAFFGQGTRLTVV.

The rearrangement joins TRBV7-2 to TRBJ2-3; a weak D match, TRBD1 (5 bases). Germline CDR1 reads SGHTA; CDR2 reads FQGNSA. The ends were cut back, 1 base at V and 6 bases at J, with 8 bases in the middle. The CDR3 contains 13 residues. The CDR3 here is CASSLGGMDTQYF. In nucleotides, the CDR3 is TGTGCCAGCAGCTTAGGGGGCATGGATACGCAGTATTTT.

In this sample, this clone turned up a few times. The V gene is TRBV14, the J gene TRBJ1-1, with TRBD1 identical over 8 bases. Germline V gene sequence: CDR1 SGHDN, CDR2 FVKESK. With 2 bases clipped from V and 0 bases from J, the junction kept 2 bases outside the gene matches. The CDR3 is 15 amino acids. The CDR3 DNA is TGTGCCAGCAGCCAACTGGGACAGGTGAACACTGAAGCTTTCTTT. It yields the protein CASSQLGQVNTEAFF.

The rearrangement uses TRBV10-1 and TRBJ2-1; 12 bases are a match to TRBD2. CDR3 length: 14 amino acids. Per the germline V gene, CDR1 is WNHNN and CDR2 is SYGVQD (reference sequence). After removal of 8 bases from V and 6 bases from J, the junction contained 5 bases not matched to a gene. DNA for the CDR3: TGCGCCAGCCAACTAGCGGGGGGATTCAATGAGCAGTTCTTC. Protein sequence: CASQLAGGFNEQFF.

The V call is TRBV4-2, the J call TRBJ2-3, with 8 nucleotides matching TRBD1. CDR3 length: 14 residues. Germline CDR1 LGHNA, CDR2 YNFKEQ. Trimming at V came to 4 bases and at J to 7 bases, leaving 7 bases not matched to a gene. The CDR3 DNA follows: TGTGCCAGCAGCCCGGACAGGGTCGGAAATACGCAGTATTTT. Protein: CASSPDRVGNTQYF.